The clone carrying this T cell receptor (beta chain) was counted a single time. The data belong to a study of T cell changes during pregnancy in multiple sclerosis. Germline V lookup: CDR1 SGHNT, CDR2 YENEEA. The CDR3 covers 16 residues. Losses at the gene ends were 5 bases for V and 9 bases for J; bases not matched to a gene: 8. Sequencing used immunoSEQ multiplex PCR; TCRdb keeps in-frame clones, though not all of them. Of some 80,000 clones listed, approximately 88% are singletons. The origin of this receptor is a female donor in good health, enrolled as a control in a pregnancy study. The sample consisted of peripheral blood, taken in the first trimester of pregnancy. The chain carries TRBV11-3 and TRBJ2-1; 15 nucleotides align to TRBD2. The CDR3 DNA sequence: TGTGCCAGCAGCACTGGACTAGCGGGGGGGCCGGGTGAGCAGTTCTTC. This gives the protein CASSTGLAGGPGEQFF. The full variable domain, its missing parts supplied by reference TRBV11-3 and TRBJ2-1, is EAGVVQSPRYKIIEKKQPVAFWCNPISGHNTLYWYLQNLGQGPELLIRYENEEAVDDSQLPKDRFSAERLKGVDSTLKIQPAELGDSAVYLCASSTGLAGGPGEQFFGPGTRLTVL.